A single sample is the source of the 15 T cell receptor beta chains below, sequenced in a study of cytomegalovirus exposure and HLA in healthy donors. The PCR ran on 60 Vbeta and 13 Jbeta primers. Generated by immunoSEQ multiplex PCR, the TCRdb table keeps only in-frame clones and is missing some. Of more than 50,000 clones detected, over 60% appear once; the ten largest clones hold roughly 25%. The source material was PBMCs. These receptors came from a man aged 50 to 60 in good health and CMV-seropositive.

The CDR3 reads CASSRRSGLAVEQYF. The CDR3 coding sequence is TGTGCCAGCAGCCGAAGGAGCGGGTTGGCGGTTGAGCAGTACTTC. The rearrangement joins TRBV5-4 to TRBJ2-7; tentative D call: TRBD2 (6 bases). There are 15 residues in the CDR3. V was cut by 4 bases and J by 7 bases, with 21 bases left in between. Germline values: CDR1 SGHNT, CDR2 YYREEE (reference sequence). Complete variable domain (other parts from reference TRBV5-4 and TRBJ2-7): ETGVTQSPTHLIKTRGQQVTLRCSSQSGHNTVSWYQQALGQGPQFIFQYYREEENGRGNFPPRFSGLQFPNYSSELNVNALELDDSALYLCASSRRSGLAVEQYFGPGTRLTVT.

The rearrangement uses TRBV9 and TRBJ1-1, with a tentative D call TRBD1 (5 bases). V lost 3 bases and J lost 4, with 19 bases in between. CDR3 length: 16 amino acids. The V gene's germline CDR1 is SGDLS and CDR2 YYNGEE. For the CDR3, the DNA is TGTGCCAGCAGCGCCGGGACTGACGTGGCGGGCACTGAAGCTTTCTTT. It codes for CASSAGTDVAGTEAFF.

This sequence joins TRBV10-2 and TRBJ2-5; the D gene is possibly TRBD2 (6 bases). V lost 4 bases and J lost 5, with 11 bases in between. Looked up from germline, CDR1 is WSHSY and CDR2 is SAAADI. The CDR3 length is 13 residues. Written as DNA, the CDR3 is TGCGCCAGCAGTGGTACCCGGGGGGAGACCCAGTACTTC. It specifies CASSGTRGETQYF.

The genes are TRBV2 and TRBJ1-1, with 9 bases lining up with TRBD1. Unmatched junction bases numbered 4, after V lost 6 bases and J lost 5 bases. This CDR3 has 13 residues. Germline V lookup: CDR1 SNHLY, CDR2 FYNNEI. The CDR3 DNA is TGTGCCAGCAGGTACAGGGGGCTGACTGAAGCTTTCTTT. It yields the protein CASRYRGLTEAFF.

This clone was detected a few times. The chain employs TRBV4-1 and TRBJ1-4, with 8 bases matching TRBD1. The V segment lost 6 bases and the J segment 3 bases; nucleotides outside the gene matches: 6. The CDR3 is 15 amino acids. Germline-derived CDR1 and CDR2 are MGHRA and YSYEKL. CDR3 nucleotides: TGCGCCAGCAGAGACCAGGGGGCTGCTAATGAAAAACTGTTTTTT. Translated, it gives CASRDQGAANEKLFF.

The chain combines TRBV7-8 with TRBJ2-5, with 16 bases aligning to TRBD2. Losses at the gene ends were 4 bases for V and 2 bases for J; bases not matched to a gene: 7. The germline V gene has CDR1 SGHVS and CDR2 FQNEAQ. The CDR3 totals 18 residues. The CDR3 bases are TGTGCCAGCAGCTGGGGGACTAGCGGGAGGGGAGGGCAAGAGACCCAGTACTTC. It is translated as CASSWGTSGRGGQETQYF.

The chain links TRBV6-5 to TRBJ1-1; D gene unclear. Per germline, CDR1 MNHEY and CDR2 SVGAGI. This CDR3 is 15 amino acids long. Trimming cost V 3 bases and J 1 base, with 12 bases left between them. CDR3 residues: CASSYQSGRNTEAFF. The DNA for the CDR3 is TGTGCCAGCAGTTATCAAAGCGGGAGGAACACTGAAGCTTTCTTT.

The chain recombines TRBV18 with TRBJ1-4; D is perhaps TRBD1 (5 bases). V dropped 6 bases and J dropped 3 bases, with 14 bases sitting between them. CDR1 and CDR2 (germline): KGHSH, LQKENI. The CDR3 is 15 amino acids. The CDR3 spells CASSNRDSSNEKLFF. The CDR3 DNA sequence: TGTGCCAGCTCGAACCGGGACTCCTCTAATGAAAAACTGTTTTTT.

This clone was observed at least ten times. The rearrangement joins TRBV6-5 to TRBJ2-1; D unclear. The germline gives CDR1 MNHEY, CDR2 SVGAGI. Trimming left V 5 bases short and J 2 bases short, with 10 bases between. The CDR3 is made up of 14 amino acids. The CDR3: CASSPSFTYNEQFF. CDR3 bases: TGTGCCAGCAGTCCCTCCTTTACCTACAATGAGCAGTTCTTC.

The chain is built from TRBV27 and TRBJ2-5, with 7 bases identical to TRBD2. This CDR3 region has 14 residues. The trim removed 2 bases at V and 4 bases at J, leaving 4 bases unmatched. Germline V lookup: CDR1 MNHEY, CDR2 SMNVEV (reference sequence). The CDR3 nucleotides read TGTGCCAGCAGTTTAGCGGGAGTGGTAGAGACCCAGTACTTC. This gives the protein CASSLAGVVETQYF.

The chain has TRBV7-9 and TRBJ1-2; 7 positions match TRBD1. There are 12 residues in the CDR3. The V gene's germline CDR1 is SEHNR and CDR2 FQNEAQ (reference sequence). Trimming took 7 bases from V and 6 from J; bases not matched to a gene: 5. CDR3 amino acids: CASTQDRNGYTF. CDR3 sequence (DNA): TGTGCCAGCACCCAGGACAGGAATGGCTACACCTTC.

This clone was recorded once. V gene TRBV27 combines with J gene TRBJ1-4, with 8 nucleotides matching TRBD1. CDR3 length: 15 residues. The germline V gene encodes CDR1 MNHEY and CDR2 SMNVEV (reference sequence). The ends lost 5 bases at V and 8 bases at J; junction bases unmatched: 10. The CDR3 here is CASSPWTGRGEKLFF. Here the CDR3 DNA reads TGTGCCAGCAGTCCCTGGACAGGGCGCGGGGAAAAACTGTTTTTT.

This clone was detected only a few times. This chain's CDR3 is CASSLFSSGDIQETQYF. CDR3 sequence (DNA): TGTGCCAGCAGCTTATTTTCTAGCGGGGATATCCAAGAGACCCAGTACTTC. This chain uses TRBV7-9 with TRBJ2-5; 9 bases match TRBD2. The ends lost 2 bases at V and 1 base at J; junction bases unmatched: 8. There are 17 residues in the CDR3. Germline CDR1 and CDR2: SEHNR and FQNEAQ (reference sequence).

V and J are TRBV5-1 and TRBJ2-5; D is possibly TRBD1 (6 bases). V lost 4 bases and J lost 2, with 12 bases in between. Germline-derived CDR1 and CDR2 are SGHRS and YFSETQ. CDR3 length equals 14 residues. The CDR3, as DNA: TGCGCCAGCAGCCCGGGGACAAATCAAGAGACCCAGTACTTC. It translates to CASSPGTNQETQYF.

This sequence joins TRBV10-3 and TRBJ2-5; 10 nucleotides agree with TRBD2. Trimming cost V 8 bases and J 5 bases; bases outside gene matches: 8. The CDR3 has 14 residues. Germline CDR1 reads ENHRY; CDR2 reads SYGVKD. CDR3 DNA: TGTGCCATCGGGACTAGCGAGAAGGGGGAGACCCAGTACTTC. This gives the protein CAIGTSEKGETQYF.